The 28 T cell receptor beta chains listed next were all sequenced from one sample in a study of blood T cell repertoires in COVID-19. The data were produced by immunoSEQ multiplex PCR, yet TCRdb's version contains in-frame clones alone and is incomplete. This sample has about 120,000 clones, with about four fifths found just once. Sequencing was carried out using peripheral blood. The receptors were gathered from a man between 60 and 75 years old with active or convalescent COVID-19.

The V gene is TRBV7-3, the J gene TRBJ2-2; D call uncertain. The V end lost 8 bases, the J end lost 2 bases, and 6 bases lay between the germline ends. The V gene's germline CDR1 is SGHTA and CDR2 FQGTGA. This CDR3 region has 12 residues. The CDR3 region has the DNA TGTGCCAGCTCCGTCAACACCGGGGAGCTGTTTTTT. It is translated as CASSVNTGELFF. Variable domain in full (rest from reference TRBV7-3 and TRBJ2-2): GAGVSQTPSNKVTEKGKYVELRCDPISGHTALYWYRQSLGQGPEFLIYFQGTGAADDSGLPNDRFFAVRPEGSVSTLKIQRTERGDSAVYLCASSVNTGELFFGEGSRLTVL.

The rearrangement joins TRBV29-1 to TRBJ2-7; D ambiguous. Trimming took off 0 bases at V and 3 bases at J, with 9 bases between the two ends. The V gene's germline CDR1 is SQVTM and CDR2 ANQGSEA. This CDR3 has 13 amino acids. CDR3 residues: CSVEDRGRYEQYF. Here the CDR3 DNA reads TGCAGCGTTGAAGATCGAGGCCGCTACGAGCAGTACTTC.

The genes are TRBV11-3 and TRBJ1-3; D may be TRBD1 (6 bases). The CDR3 sequence is 17 residues long. Germline CDR1 reads SGHNT; CDR2 reads YENEEA. V lost 7 bases, J lost 1 base, and 20 bases lay in between. As DNA, the CDR3 is TGTGCCAGCAAACCTTCCCGGCGGACAGAGTCTGGAAACACCATATATTTT. Residues: CASKPSRRTESGNTIYF.

This sequence joins TRBV6-2 or TRBV6-3 and TRBJ2-3; D is perhaps TRBD2 (6 bases). V lost 0 bases to trimming and J lost 3 bases, with 13 bases between them. Germline V gene sequence: CDR1 MNHEY, CDR2 SVGEGT. The CDR3 consists of 16 residues. The CDR3 region is CASSYSSGLKTDTQYF. In DNA, the CDR3 is TGTGCCAGCAGTTACTCTAGCGGTCTCAAGACAGATACGCAGTATTTT.

The chain couples TRBV11-3 to TRBJ2-1, with 11 bases matching TRBD1. Germline-derived CDR1 and CDR2 are SGHNT and YENEEA. V shed 2 bases, J shed 9 bases, and the junction held 6 bases outside the gene matches. The CDR3 contains 15 residues. CDR3 protein: CASSLRTGGSGEQFF. CDR3 in DNA: TGTGCCAGCAGCTTAAGGACAGGGGGCTCAGGTGAGCAGTTCTTC.

This clone was detected a few times. The chain joins TRBV7-3 to TRBJ2-3; 9 bases match TRBD2. CDR1 and CDR2 (germline): SGHTA, FQGTGA. Trimming cost V 5 bases and J 2 bases; bases outside gene matches: 8. CDR3 size: 16 residues. The CDR3 region is CASSVSGRAPTDTQYF. The CDR3 DNA reads TGTGCCAGCAGCGTTAGCGGGAGAGCACCCACAGATACGCAGTATTTT.

The rearrangement uses TRBV19 and TRBJ2-7; 7 nucleotides align to TRBD1. CDR1 is LNHDA and CDR2 is SQIVND in the germline V gene (reference sequence). V lost 4 bases, J lost 4 bases, and 7 bases stayed unmatched. The CDR3 is made up of 14 amino acids. The CDR3 DNA sequence: TGTGCCAGTAGTACCCGACAGGGACCTTACGAGCAGTACTTC. Residues: CASSTRQGPYEQYF.

The chain is built from TRBV4-1 and TRBJ2-1, with 12 bases aligning to TRBD2. The germline CDR1 and CDR2 sequences are MGHRA and YSYEKL. With V trimmed by 3 bases and J by 12 bases, 6 bases remained unmatched. This CDR3 has 14 residues. CDR3 in DNA: TGCGCCAGCAGCCAGACTAGCGGGAGTTACGGGCAGTTCTTC. Protein product: CASSQTSGSYGQFF.

J is TRBJ2-7 and V is TRBV12-5, with TRBD2 as a possible D gene (5 bases). V was pared by 5 bases and J by 1 base, with 9 bases between. Germline V CDR1 and CDR2: LGHNT, FRNRAP. The CDR3 has 13 amino acids. The CDR3 region has the DNA TGTGCTAGTGGTCGAGGGTTGTCCTACGAGCAGTACTTC. It encodes CASGRGLSYEQYF.

The chain recombines TRBV7-3 with TRBJ2-3; TRBD2 aligns across 9 bases. Germline CDR1 SGHTA, CDR2 FQGTGA. The trim removed 5 bases at V and 0 bases at J, leaving 15 bases unmatched. This CDR3 region has 19 residues. The CDR3 is CASSLTSGRTYLSTDTQYF. The CDR3 bases are TGTGCCAGCAGCCTTACTAGCGGGCGGACCTACCTTAGCACAGATACGCAGTATTTT.

The J gene is TRBJ1-1, the V gene TRBV29-1, with 7 bases matching TRBD1. In germline, CDR1 is SQVTM, CDR2 ANQGSEA. The CDR3 totals 13 residues. After removal of 7 bases from V and 4 bases from J, the junction contained 9 bases not matched to a gene. In DNA form, the CDR3 reads TGCAGCGCTAACAGGGGACGTGGCACTGAAGCTTTCTTT. Translated, it gives CSANRGRGTEAFF.

About this clone: This sample also contains other DNA sequences that code for the same CDR3. The chain employs TRBV19 and TRBJ2-7; the match to TRBD2 covers 8 bases. Trimming cost V 3 bases and J 2 bases; bases outside gene matches: 6. CDR1 is LNHDA and CDR2 is SQIVND in the germline V gene (reference sequence). CDR3 length equals 15 residues. Here the CDR3 DNA reads TGTGCCAGTAGTATTGGGGCGGGAGGCCCCTACGAGCAGTACTTC. This gives the protein CASSIGAGGPYEQYF.

The chain is built from TRBV6-1 and TRBJ2-1; 7 positions agree with TRBD1. Per the germline V gene, CDR1 is MNHNS and CDR2 is SASEGT. The CDR3 sequence is 14 residues long. V shed 2 bases and J 10 bases; nucleotides not matched to a gene: 8. The CDR3 is CASSEQTGRWEQFF. The CDR3 coding sequence is TGTGCCAGCAGTGAACAGACAGGGCGGTGGGAGCAGTTCTTC.

This clone came up a few times. The chain is built from TRBV6-5 and TRBJ2-7, with D perhaps TRBD2 (5 bases). Trimming took 8 bases from V and 2 from J, leaving 16 bases between them. The CDR3 is 14 residues long. Germline V gene sequence: CDR1 MNHEY, CDR2 SVGAGI. The CDR3 spells CASGERRSAYEQYF. CDR3 coding DNA: TGTGCCAGCGGGGAGCGCCGTTCGGCCTACGAGCAGTACTTC.

The chain carries TRBV2 and TRBJ2-4, with TRBD2 matching 12 bases. Losses at the gene ends were 4 bases for V and 13 bases for J; bases not matched to a gene: 5. Per germline, CDR1 SNHLY and CDR2 FYNNEI. This CDR3 comprises 13 residues. In nucleotides, the CDR3 is TGTGCCAGCAGTGGATCACTAGCGGGAGGACAGTACTTC. Translation: CASSGSLAGGQYF. The variable domain in full, with the rest retrieved from reference TRBV2 and TRBJ2-4, is EPEVTQTPSHQVTQMGQEVILRCVPISNHLYFYWYRQILGQKVEFLVSFYNNEISEKSEIFDDQFSVERPDGSNFTLKIRSTKLEDSAMYFCASSGSLAGGQYFGAGTRLSVL.

The chain combines TRBV9 with TRBJ2-1; perhaps TRBD2 as D (5 bases). V was pared by 4 bases and J by 1 base, with 9 bases between. This CDR3 has 14 residues. In germline, CDR1 is SGDLS, CDR2 YYNGEE. CDR3 amino acids: CASSFGISYNEQFF. The CDR3 DNA reads TGTGCCAGCAGCTTCGGGATTTCCTACAATGAGCAGTTCTTC.

This chain links TRBV28 with TRBJ1-1; D remains ambiguous. The germline CDR1 and CDR2 sequences are MDHEN and SYDVKM. This CDR3 has 12 residues. Trimming shortened V by 10 bases and J by 4 bases, and 13 bases separated the two germline ends. CDR3 loop: CATELFGTEAFF. CDR3 nucleotides: TGTGCCACTGAGCTGTTCGGCACTGAAGCTTTCTTT.

This clone was seen once. The CDR3 DNA is TGTGCCAGCAGCGGCGGCGGAAACACCATATATTTT. This sequence encodes CASSGGGNTIYF. The chain carries TRBV14 and TRBJ1-3; D unresolved. V gave up 5 bases and J gave up 4 bases, with 6 bases separating them. The CDR3 loop spans 12 amino acids. Germline V gene data show CDR1 as SGHDN and CDR2 as FVKESK. Full variable domain (rest looked up from reference TRBV14 and TRBJ1-3): EAGVTQFPSHSVIEKGQTVTLRCDPISGHDNLYWYRRVMGKEIKFLLHFVKESKQDESGMPNNRFLAERTGGTYSTLKVQPAELEDSGVYFCASSGGGNTIYFGEGSWLTVV.

The V gene is TRBV4-3, the J gene TRBJ1-2; 10 nucleotides agree with TRBD1. Germline V gene data show CDR1 as LGHNA and CDR2 as YSLEER. Losses at the gene ends were 8 bases for V and 2 bases for J; bases not matched to a gene: 11. This CDR3 contains 16 residues. CDR3 protein: CASSYGTGEVNYGYTF. The CDR3 bases are TGCGCCAGCTCGTATGGGACAGGGGAGGTCAACTATGGCTACACCTTC.

The sample holds many counts of this clone. V usage is TRBV3-1 (or the pseudogene TRBV3-2) and J usage is TRBJ1-1, with 8 nucleotides matching TRBD1. V dropped 4 bases and J dropped 0; count of bases not matched to a gene: 7. This CDR3 region has 16 residues. Germline-derived CDR1 and CDR2 are LGHDT and YNNKEL (reference sequence). CDR3 residues: CASSPSTGAMNTEAFF. In DNA, the CDR3 is TGTGCCAGCAGCCCTTCGACAGGGGCCATGAACACTGAAGCTTTCTTT.

V gene TRBV2 combines with J gene TRBJ1-1; 7 bases are a match to TRBD1. Germline trimming cut 7 bases from V and 0 bases from J; bases unmatched to any gene: 8. Germline CDR1 SNHLY, CDR2 FYNNEI. The CDR3 spans 15 residues. The CDR3 DNA reads TGTGCCAGCAAGGGGGCGCGGGCTTTGAACACTGAAGCTTTCTTT. Translated, it gives CASKGARALNTEAFF.

The chain carries TRBV28 and TRBJ2-1; a possible D gene is TRBD2 (6 bases). V was shortened by 3 bases and J by 8 bases, with 29 bases between the two germline ends. Germline loops: CDR1 MDHEN, CDR2 SYDVKM. The CDR3 length is 19 residues. CDR3 DNA: TGTGCCAGCAGTTTTTCGGGGATCCGACTAGTTTCTCCGGAAGATGAGCAGTTCTTC. It yields the protein CASSFSGIRLVSPEDEQFF.

The chain uses TRBV5-6 and TRBJ1-2, with 9 positions matching TRBD1. The CDR3 is made up of 13 amino acids. CDR1 SGHDT and CDR2 YYEEEE come from the germline V gene. V dropped 4 bases and J dropped 8; count of bases not matched to a gene: 6. The CDR3 region is CASSRGQGDGYTF. The CDR3 bases are TGTGCCAGCAGCCGGGGACAGGGCGACGGCTACACCTTC. The whole variable domain, filled in from reference TRBV5-6 and TRBJ1-2, reads DAGVTQSPTHLIKTRGQQVTLRCSPKSGHDTVSWYQQALGQGPQFIFQYYEEEERQRGNFPDRFSGHQFPNYSSELNVNALLLGDSALYLCASSRGQGDGYTFGSGTRLTVV.

This clone counts as medium-sized. At one end the junction does not follow the germline gene, possibly because of a read error. The rearrangement links TRBV5-4 to TRBJ2-1; 13 bases match TRBD2. The CDR3 runs 13 residues. Per germline, CDR1 SGHNT and CDR2 YYREEE (reference sequence). DNA for the CDR3: TGTGCCAGCAGCTCTGGGACTAGCGGGACCTGGGTCTTC. It is translated as CASSSGTSGTWVF.

The rearrangement uses TRBV4-2 and TRBJ2-6, with 7 positions matching TRBD2. Germline values: CDR1 LGHNA, CDR2 YNFKEQ. This CDR3 region has 18 residues. The V gene end was trimmed by 2 bases and the J gene end by 0 bases; junction bases not matched to a gene: 7. The CDR3, as DNA: TGTGCCAGCAGCCAACTGGCGGGAGTGTACTCTGGGGCCAACGTCCTGACTTTC. This sequence encodes CASSQLAGVYSGANVLTF.

The chain joins TRBV7-8 to TRBJ1-3, with D maybe TRBD1 (6 bases). Trimming pared 5 bases from V and 4 bases from J, leaving 24 bases between. The germline CDR1 and CDR2 sequences are SGHVS and FQNEAQ. This CDR3 contains 18 residues. CDR3 region: CASSATGQYGRRGNTIYF. The DNA of the CDR3 is TGTGCCAGCAGCGCCACTGGACAGTACGGACGACGAGGAAACACCATATATTTT.

The DNA for the CDR3 is TGTGCCAGCTCACCCAACAGGGGAGAGCAGTACTTC. It is translated as CASSPNRGEQYF. The V call is TRBV18, the J call TRBJ2-7, with 7 bases aligning to TRBD1. Losses at the gene ends were 3 bases for V and 7 bases for J; bases not matched to a gene: 3. The germline V gene has CDR1 KGHSH and CDR2 LQKENI. This CDR3 is built from 12 residues.

The V gene is TRBV2, the J gene TRBJ2-3; 12 nucleotides align to TRBD2. Germline V CDR1 and CDR2: SNHLY, FYNNEI. This CDR3 is 15 amino acids long. V lost 4 bases, J lost 5 bases, and 4 bases stayed unmatched. DNA for the CDR3: TGTGCCAGCAGTGCCCTAGCGGGAGGGGGAGATACGCAGTATTTT. It codes for CASSALAGGGDTQYF.